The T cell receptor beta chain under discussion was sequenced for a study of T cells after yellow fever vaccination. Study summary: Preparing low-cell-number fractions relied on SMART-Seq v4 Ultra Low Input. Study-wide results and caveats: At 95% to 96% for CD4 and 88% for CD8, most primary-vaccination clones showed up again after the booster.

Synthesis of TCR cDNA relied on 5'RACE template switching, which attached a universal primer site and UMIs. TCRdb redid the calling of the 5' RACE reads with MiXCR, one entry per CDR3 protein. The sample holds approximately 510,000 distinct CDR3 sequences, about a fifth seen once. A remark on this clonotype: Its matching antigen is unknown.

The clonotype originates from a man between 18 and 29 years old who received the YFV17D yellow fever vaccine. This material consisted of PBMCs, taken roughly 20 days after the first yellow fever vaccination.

The DNA of the CDR3 is TGCGCCAGCAGCGTACGTTTAGCGGGGGACACCGGGGAGCTGTTTTTT. The encoded protein is CASSVRLAGDTGELFF. This chain uses TRBV5-1 with TRBJ2-2, with 9 bases that match TRBD2. J was trimmed by 3 bases and V by 4 bases; bases with no gene match: 7. This CDR3 comprises 16 residues. Per germline, CDR1 SGHRS and CDR2 YFSETQ.